This record concerns one TCR beta chain sequence. The antigen remains undetermined. The data were produced by immunoSEQ multiplex PCR, yet TCRdb's version contains in-frame clones alone and is incomplete. The table lists about 25,000 clones, about 70% of them singletons, with approximately 11% in the top ten. Time point noted: week 11, during vaccination. Vaccinated patients received 300 ug of mutant IDH1 20-mer peptide per dose, with topical imiquimod. Patients carried new grade 3 or 4 IDH1-mutant astrocytomas lacking nuclear ATRX. This specimen comes from a study of a mutant IDH1 vaccine in newly diagnosed glioma. On the study more broadly: Patients received vaccination from 4-6 weeks after radiotherapy alone, or with temozolomide cycles. Earlier treatment was radiotherapy, temozolomide, or both, with most getting both.

Study-level points and caveats: Changes to the top peripheral T cell clonotypes appeared unrelated to pseudoprogression.

The CDR3 totals 16 residues. Trimming took off 1 base at V and 7 bases at J, with 22 bases between the two ends. Germline CDR1 GTSNPN, CDR2 SVGIG (reference sequence). The chain couples TRBV30 to TRBJ1-2, with a weak D call TRBD1 (5 bases). The sequence came from a young man with glioma. Some clones in this sample may be carry-over from other donors' samples. Source: peripheral blood mononuclear cells (PBMCs), taken from a glioma patient whose treatment included an IDH1 peptide vaccine. CDR3 DNA: TGTGCCTGGAGTGATGGGGCAGGAGGGATCTTTGGTGGCTACACCTTC. Translation: CAWSDGAGGIFGGYTF.